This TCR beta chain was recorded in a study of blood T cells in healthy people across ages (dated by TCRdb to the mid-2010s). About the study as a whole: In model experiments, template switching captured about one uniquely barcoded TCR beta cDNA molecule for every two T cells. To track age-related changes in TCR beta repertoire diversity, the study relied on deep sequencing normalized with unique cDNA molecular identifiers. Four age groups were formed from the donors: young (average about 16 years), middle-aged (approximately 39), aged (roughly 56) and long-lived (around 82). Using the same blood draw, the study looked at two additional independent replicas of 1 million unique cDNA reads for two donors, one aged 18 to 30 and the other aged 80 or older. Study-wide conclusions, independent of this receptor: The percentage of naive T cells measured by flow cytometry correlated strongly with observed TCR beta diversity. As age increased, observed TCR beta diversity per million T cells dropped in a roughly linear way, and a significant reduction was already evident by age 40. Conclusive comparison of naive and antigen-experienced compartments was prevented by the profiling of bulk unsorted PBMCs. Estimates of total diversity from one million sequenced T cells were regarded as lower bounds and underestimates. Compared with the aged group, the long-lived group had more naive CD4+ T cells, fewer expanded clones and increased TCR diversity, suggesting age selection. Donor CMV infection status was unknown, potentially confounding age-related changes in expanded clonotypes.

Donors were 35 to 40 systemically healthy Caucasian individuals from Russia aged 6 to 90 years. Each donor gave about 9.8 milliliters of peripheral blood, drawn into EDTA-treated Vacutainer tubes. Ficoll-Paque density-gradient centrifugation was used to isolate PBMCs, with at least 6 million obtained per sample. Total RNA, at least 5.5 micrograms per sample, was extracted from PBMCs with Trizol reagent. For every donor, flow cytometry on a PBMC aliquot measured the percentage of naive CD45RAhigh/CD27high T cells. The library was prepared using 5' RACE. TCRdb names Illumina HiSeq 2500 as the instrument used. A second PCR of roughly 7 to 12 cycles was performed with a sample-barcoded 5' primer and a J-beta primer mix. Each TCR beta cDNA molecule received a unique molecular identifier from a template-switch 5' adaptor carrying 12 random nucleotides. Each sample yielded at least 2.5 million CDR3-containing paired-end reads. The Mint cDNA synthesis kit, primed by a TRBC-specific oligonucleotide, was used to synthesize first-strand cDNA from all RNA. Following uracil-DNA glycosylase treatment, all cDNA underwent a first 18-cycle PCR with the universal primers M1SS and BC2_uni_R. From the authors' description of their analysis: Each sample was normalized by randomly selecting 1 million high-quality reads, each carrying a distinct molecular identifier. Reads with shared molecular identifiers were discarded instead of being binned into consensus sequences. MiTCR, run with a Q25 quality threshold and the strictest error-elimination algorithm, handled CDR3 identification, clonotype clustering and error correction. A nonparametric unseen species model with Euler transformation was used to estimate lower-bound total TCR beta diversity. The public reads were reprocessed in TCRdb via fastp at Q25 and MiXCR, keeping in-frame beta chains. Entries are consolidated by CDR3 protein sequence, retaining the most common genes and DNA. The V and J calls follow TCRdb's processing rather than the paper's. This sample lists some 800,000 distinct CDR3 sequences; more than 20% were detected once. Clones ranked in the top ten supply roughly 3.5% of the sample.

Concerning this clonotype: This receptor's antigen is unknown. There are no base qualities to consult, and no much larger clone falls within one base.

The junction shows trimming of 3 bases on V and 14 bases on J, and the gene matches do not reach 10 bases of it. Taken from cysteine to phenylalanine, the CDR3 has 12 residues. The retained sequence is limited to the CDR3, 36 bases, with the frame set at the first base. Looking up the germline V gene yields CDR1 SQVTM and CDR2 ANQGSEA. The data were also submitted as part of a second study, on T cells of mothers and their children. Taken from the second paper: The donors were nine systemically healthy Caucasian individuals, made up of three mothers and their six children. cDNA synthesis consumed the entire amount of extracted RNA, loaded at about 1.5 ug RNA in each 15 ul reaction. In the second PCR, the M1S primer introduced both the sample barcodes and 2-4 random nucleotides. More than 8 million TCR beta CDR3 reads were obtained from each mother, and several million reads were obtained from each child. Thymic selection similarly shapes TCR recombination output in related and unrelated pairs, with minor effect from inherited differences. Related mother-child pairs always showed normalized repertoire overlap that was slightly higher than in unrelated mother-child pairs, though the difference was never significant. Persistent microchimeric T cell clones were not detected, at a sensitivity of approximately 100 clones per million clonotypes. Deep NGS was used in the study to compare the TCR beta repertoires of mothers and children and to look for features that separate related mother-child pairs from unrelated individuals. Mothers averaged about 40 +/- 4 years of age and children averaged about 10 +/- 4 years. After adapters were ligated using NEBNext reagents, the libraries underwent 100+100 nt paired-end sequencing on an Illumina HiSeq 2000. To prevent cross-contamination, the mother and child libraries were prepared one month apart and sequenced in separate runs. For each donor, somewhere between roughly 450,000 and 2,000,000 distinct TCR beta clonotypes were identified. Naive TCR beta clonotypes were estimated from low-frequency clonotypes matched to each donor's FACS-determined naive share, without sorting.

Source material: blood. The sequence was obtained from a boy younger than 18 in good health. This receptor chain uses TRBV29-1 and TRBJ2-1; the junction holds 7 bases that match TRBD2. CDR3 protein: CSVERTRGMEFF. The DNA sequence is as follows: TGCAGCGTTGAGAGGACTAGAGGTATGGAGTTCTTC.